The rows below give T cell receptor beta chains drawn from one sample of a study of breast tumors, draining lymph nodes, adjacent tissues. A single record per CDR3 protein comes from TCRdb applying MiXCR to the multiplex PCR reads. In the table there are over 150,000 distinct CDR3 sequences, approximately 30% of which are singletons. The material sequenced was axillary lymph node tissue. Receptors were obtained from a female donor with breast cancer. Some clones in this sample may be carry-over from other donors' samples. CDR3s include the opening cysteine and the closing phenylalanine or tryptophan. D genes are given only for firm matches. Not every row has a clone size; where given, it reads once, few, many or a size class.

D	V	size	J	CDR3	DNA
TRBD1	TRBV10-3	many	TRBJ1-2	CAIGEDRGLDGYTF	TGTGCCATCGGCGAGGACAGGGGGCTTGATGGCTACACCTTC
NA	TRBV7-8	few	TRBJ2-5	CASSFRGGVGETQYF	TGTGCCAGCAGCTTCAGGGGGGGGGTCGGAGAGACCCAGTACTTC
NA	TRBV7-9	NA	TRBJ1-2	CASRSPGPFRRYGYTF	TGTGCCAGCAGATCGCCGGGGCCATTCCGGCGGTATGGCTACACCTTC
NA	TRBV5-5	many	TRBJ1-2	CASSSGAGMANYGYTF	TGTGCCAGCAGCTCGGGCGCAGGGATGGCTAACTATGGCTACACCTTC
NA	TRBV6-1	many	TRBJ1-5	CASSEEETLSNQPQHF	TGTGCCAGCAGTGAAGAGGAGACATTATCCAATCAGCCCCAGCATTTT
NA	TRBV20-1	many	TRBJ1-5	CSARDPPTRYSNQPQHF	TGCAGTGCTAGAGATCCGCCAACACGATATAGCAATCAGCCCCAGCATTTT
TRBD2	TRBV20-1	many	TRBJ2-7	CSAKPGDYLYEQYF	TGCAGTGCTAAACCGGGGGACTACCTCTACGAGCAGTACTTC
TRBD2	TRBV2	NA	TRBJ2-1	CASSFSGTSGGKFF	TGTGCCAGCTCTTTCTCCGGGACTAGCGGGGGAAAGTTCTTC
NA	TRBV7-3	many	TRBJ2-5	CASSLDRETQYF	TGTGCCAGCAGCTTAGACAGGGAGACCCAGTACTTC
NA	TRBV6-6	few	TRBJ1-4	CASSYPGTDEEKLFF	TGTGCCAGCAGTTACCCAGGAACGGATGAGGAAAAACTGTTTTTT
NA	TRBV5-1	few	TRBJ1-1	CASSSGSGTEAFF	TGCGCCAGCAGCTCAGGGTCCGGCACTGAAGCTTTCTTT
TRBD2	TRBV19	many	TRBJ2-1	CASSIPSGIYNEQFF	TGTGCCAGTAGTATCCCCAGCGGGATCTACAATGAGCAGTTCTTC
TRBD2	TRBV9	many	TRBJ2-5	CASSVGTSQETQSF	TGTGCCAGCAGCGTAGGGACTAGCCAAGAGACCCAGTCCTTC
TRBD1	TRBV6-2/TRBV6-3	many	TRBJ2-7	CASSQGVHEQYF	TGTGCCAGCAGCCAGGGGGTCCACGAGCAGTACTTC
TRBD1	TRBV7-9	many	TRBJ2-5	CASSLYWGQQETQYF	TGTGCCAGCAGCTTATACTGGGGACAGCAAGAGACCCAGTACTTC
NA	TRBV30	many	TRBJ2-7	CAWSRARGAYEQYF	TGTGCCTGGAGTCGGGCCAGGGGGGCCTACGAGCAGTACTTC
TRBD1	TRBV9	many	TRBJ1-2	CASSIAGTGGYGGYTF	TGTGCCAGCAGCATCGCCGGGACAGGGGGCTATGGTGGCTACACCTTC
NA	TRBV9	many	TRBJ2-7	CASSVNGGREQYF	TGTGCCAGCAGCGTAAACGGGGGCAGGGAGCAGTACTTC
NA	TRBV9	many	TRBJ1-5	CASSVGGSNQPQHF	TGTGCCAGCAGCGTAGGGGGTAGCAATCAGCCCCAGCATTTT
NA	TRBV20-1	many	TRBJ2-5	CSAGSFGGKTQYF	TGCAGTGCGGGGAGCTTCGGAGGGAAGACCCAGTACTTC
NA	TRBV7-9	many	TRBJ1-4	CASSPEATNEKLFF	TGTGCCAGCAGCCCAGAAGCAACTAATGAAAAACTGTTTTTT
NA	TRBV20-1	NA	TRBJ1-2	CSAHPRGQPHQYGYTF	TGCAGTGCTCACCCCAGGGGTCAGCCCCACCAATATGGCTACACCTTC
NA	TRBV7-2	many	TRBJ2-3	CASSPRQVGTDTQYF	TGTGCCAGCAGCCCCCGGCAGGTTGGCACAGATACGCAGTATTTT
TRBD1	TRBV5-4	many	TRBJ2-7	CASSTMTGGHSYEQYF	TGTGCCAGCAGCACCATGACAGGGGGCCATTCCTACGAGCAGTACTTC
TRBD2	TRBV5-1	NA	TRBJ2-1	CASNLRTSGYPPPEFF	TGCGCCAGCAACTTGAGGACTAGCGGGTACCCACCCCCGGAGTTCTTC
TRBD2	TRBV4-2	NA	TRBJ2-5	CASSQDLASGGAVETQYF	TGTGCCAGCAGCCAAGATTTAGCTAGCGGGGGGGCCGTGGAGACCCAGTACTTC
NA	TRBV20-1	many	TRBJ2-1	CSARDQRELNEQFF	TGCAGTGCTAGAGATCAACGGGAGTTAAATGAGCAGTTCTTC
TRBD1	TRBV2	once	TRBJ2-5	CASRGTGFEETQYF	TGTGCCAGCAGGGGGACAGGTTTTGAAGAGACCCAGTACTTC
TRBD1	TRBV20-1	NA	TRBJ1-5	CSARGTGGLQPQHF	TGCAGTGCTAGAGGGACAGGGGGCCTTCAGCCCCAGCATTTT
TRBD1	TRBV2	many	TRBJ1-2	CASSRQGNYGYTF	TGTGCCAGCAGTAGACAGGGGAACTATGGCTACACCTTC
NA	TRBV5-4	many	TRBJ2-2	CASSPQEGLTGELFF	TGTGCCAGCAGCCCCCAGGAGGGACTCACCGGGGAGCTGTTTTTT
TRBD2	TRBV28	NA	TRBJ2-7	CASIPAGVIEQYF	TGTGCCAGCATACCAGCGGGAGTTATCGAGCAGTACTTC
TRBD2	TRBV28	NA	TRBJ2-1	CASSELAERLGEQFF	TGTGCCAGCAGTGAACTAGCGGAGAGATTGGGTGAGCAGTTCTTC
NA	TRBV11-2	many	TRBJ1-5	CASSLSGISNQPQHF	TGTGCCAGCAGCTTATCCGGGATTAGCAATCAGCCCCAGCATTTT
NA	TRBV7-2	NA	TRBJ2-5	CASSFLGAERETQYF	TGTGCCAGCAGCTTTTTGGGAGCCGAGAGAGAGACCCAGTACTTC
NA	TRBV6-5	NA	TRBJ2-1	CASRRLDRGYNEQFF	TGTGCCAGCAGGAGACTAGACCGTGGTTACAATGAGCAGTTCTTC
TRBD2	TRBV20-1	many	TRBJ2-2	CSASLAGGGTGELFF	TGCAGTGCTTCCTTAGCGGGAGGGGGGACCGGGGAGCTGTTTTTT
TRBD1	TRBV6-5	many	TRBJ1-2	CASSRTGGYGYTF	TGTGCCAGCAGTCGGACAGGGGGGTATGGCTACACCTTC
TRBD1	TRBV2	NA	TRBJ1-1	CASAPLTGCNEAFF	TGTGCCAGCGCCCCACTGACAGGGTGCAATGAAGCTTTCTTT
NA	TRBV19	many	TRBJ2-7	CASSPAGPIAYEQYF	TGTGCCAGTAGTCCGGCGGGACCGATCGCGTACGAGCAGTACTTC
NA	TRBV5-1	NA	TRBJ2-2	CASSFKQQNTGELFF	TGCGCCAGCAGCTTCAAACAGCAGAACACCGGGGAGCTGTTTTTT
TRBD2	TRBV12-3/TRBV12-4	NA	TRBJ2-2	CASTHLAGGLFF	TGTGCCAGCACCCACTTAGCGGGGGGGCTGTTTTTT
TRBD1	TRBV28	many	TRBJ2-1	CASSGQGENEQFF	TGTGCCAGCAGCGGACAGGGTGAGAATGAGCAGTTCTTC
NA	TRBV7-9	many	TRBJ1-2	CASSYAGVTNYGYTF	TGTGCCAGCAGCTACGCAGGGGTTACTAACTATGGCTACACCTTC
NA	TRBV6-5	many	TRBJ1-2	CASSNSLQTSGGYTF	TGTGCCAGCAGTAACTCCTTACAGACATCCGGAGGCTACACCTTC
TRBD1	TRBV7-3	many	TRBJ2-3	CASSSGDRRTDTQYF	TGTGCCAGCAGCTCTGGGGACAGACGCACAGATACGCAGTATTTT
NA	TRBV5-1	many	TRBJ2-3	CASSFAGASTDTQYF	TGCGCCAGCAGCTTTGCGGGGGCTAGCACAGATACGCAGTATTTT